This T cell receptor (beta chain) emerged from a study of identical twins. Study-level findings and limits: Its conclusions, products of cross-sectional statistical analysis, did not come from following the same donors.

In regard to this clonotype: Its specificity is not known.

This CDR3 spans 15 amino acids. V shed 5 bases, J shed 8 bases, and the junction held 11 bases outside the gene matches. Germline assignment: CDR1 SGHTA and CDR2 FQGNSA. Template switching added a universal primer site, and cDNA bore unique molecular identifiers. TCRdb called the 5' RACE reads again in MiXCR, with one record for every CDR3 protein. Found here are some 630,000 distinct CDR3 sequences, roughly 6.6% of them singletons; the top ten hold approximately 1.5%. The sample was also linked to a second study, of yellow fever vaccine responses in identical twins.

The rearrangement uses TRBV7-2 and TRBJ1-5; 8 bases are shared with TRBD1. The clonotype originates from a woman between 18 and 29 years old in good health. Material for sequencing was PBMCs. DNA of the CDR3: TGTGCCAGCAGCCGATATGGACAGGGAGTGGAGCCCCAGCATTTT. Protein sequence: CASSRYGQGVEPQHF.